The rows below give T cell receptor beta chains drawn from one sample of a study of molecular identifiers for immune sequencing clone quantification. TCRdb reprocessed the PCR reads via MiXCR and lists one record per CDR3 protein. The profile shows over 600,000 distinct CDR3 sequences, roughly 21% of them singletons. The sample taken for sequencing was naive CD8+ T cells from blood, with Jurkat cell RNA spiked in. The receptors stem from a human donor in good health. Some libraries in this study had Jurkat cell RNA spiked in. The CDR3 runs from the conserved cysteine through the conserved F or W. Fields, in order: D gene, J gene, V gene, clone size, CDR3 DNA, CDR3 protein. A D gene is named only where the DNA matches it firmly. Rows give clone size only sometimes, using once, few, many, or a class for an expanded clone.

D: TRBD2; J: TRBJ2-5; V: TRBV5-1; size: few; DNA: TGCGCCAGCAGCCCCGGCACCCTAGCGGGGGGGCAAGAGACCCAGTACTTC; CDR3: CASSPGTLAGGQETQYF
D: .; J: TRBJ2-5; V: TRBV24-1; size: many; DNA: TGTGCCACCAGTGACCCCGACACGACCCAAGAGACCCAGTACTTC; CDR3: CATSDPDTTQETQYF
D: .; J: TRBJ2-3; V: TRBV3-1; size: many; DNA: TGTGCCAGCAGCCAAGAGGGGAGCACAGATACGCAGTATTTT; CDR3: CASSQEGSTDTQYF
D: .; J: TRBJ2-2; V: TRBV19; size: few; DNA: TGTGCCAGTACCATGGCAGGGTTCGGGGAGCTGGTTTTT; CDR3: CASTMAGFGELVF
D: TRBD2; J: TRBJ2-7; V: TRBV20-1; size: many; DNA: TGCAGTGCTAGAGATGGTTTCGGTTTAGCGGGGGACCTCCTAGGGACGCAGTACTTC; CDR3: CSARDGFGLAGDLLGTQYF
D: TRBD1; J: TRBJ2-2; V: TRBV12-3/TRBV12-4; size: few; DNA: TGTGCCAGCAGTTCGACGGACAGGGCGAACACCGGGGAGCTGTTTTTT; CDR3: CASSSTDRANTGELFF
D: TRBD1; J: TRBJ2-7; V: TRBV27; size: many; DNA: TGTGCCAGCTCGACCCGGGACAGGGTGGAGTACGAGCAGTACTTC; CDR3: CASSTRDRVEYEQYF
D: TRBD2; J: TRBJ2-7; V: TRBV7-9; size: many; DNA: TGTGCCAGCAGCTCCGAACTAGCGGGCCACGAGCAGTACTTC; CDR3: CASSSELAGHEQYF
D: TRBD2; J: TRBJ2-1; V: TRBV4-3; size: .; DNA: TGCGCCAGCAGCCAAGATAGGGCGGGGGGATATTACAATGAGCAGTTCTTC; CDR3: CASSQDRAGGYYNEQFF
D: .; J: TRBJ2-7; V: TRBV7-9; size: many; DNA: TGTGCCAGCAGCTCCCTCGGTGGCAGGGTTCATGACGAGCAGTACTTC; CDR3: CASSSLGGRVHDEQYF
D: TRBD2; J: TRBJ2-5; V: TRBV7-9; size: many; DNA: TGTGCCAGCAGAAAGGCCCTGGCGGGGGGCCAAGAGACCCAGTACTTC; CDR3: CASRKALAGGQETQYF
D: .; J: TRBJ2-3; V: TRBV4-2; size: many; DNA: TGTGCCAGCAGCCAAGTGACCGGCGATACGCAGTATTTT; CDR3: CASSQVTGDTQYF
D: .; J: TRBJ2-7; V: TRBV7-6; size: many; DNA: TGTGCCAGCAAGGGGGTGGAAGATGAGCAGTACTTC; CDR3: CASKGVEDEQYF
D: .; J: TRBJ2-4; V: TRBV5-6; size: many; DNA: TGTGCCAGCAGCTTGGGAGGAAACATTCAGTACTTC; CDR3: CASSLGGNIQYF
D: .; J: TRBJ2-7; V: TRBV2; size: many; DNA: TGTGCCAGCAGTGAACAGTACGAGCAGTACTTC; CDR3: CASSEQYEQYF
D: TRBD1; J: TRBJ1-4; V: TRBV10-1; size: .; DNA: TGCGCCAGCAGAGGCGGACAGGCCGAAAAAGAAAAACTGTTTTTT; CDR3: CASRGGQAEKEKLFF
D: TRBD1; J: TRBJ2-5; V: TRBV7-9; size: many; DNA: TGTGCCAGCAGCTTAGTAGAGGGGGCTCAAGAGACCCAGTACTTC; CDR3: CASSLVEGAQETQYF
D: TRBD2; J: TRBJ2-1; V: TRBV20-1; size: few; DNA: TGCAGTGCTAGGGTCAGCGGGAGCGGGCAGTTCTTC; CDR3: CSARVSGSGQFF
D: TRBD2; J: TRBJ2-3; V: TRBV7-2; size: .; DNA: TGTGCCAGCAGCTTAGAGACTAGCGGGTTTTTGGATACGCAGTATTTT; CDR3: CASSLETSGFLDTQYF
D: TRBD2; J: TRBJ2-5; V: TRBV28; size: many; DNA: TGTGCCAGCAGTTTAATAGGTCTAGCGGAAGAGACCCAGTACTTC; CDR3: CASSLIGLAEETQYF
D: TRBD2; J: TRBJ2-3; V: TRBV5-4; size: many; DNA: TGTGCCAGCAGCGACCAGCGGGATCTACCAGATACGCAGTATTTT; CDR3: CASSDQRDLPDTQYF
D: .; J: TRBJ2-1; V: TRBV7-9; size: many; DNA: TGTGCCAGCAGAATAGCCGGCTGGAATGAGCAGTTCTTC; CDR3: CASRIAGWNEQFF
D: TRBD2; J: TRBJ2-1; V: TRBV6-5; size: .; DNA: TGTGCCAGCAGTTACTCGAAACTAGCGGGAGGGCCTTATAATGAGCAGTTCTTC; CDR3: CASSYSKLAGGPYNEQFF
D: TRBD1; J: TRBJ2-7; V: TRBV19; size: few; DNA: TGTGCCAGTAGTAGGACCCGACAGGGTGACTACGAGCAGTACTTC; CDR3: CASSRTRQGDYEQYF
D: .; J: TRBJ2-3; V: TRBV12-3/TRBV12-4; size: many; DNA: TGTGCCAGCAGTCCGTGGACAAGGACTAGCACAGATACGCAGTATTTT; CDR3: CASSPWTRTSTDTQYF
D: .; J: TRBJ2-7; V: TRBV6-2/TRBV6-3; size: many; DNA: TGTGCCAGCAGTTACTCTATAGAAGGCAGCTCCTACGAGCAGTACTTC; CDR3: CASSYSIEGSSYEQYF
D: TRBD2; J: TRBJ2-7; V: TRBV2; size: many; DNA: TGTGCCAGCAGTGACCCGGACTTGGATGGGACTAGCGGGATCTGGAAGTACTTC; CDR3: CASSDPDLDGTSGIWKYF
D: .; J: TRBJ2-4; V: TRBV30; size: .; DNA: TGTGCCTGGAGTGTAGTGGAGGGGGCGAGCGCTCAGTACTTC; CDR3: CAWSVVEGASAQYF
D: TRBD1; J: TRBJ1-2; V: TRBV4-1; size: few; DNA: TGCGCCAGCAGCCAAGGACAGGGTCAAGGCTATGGCTACACCTTC; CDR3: CASSQGQGQGYGYTF
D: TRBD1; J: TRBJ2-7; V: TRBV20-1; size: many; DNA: TGCAGTGCGGGGGCACCGGGACAGGGGTTTCGCGAGCAGTACTTC; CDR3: CSAGAPGQGFREQYF
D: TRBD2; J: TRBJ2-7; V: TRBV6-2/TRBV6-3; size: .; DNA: TGTGCCAGCAGTTACTCGAAACTAGCGGGAGCCTACGAGCAGTACTTC; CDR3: CASSYSKLAGAYEQYF
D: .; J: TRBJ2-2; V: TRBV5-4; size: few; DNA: TGTGCCAGCAGCCTGGACAGACCAAACACCGGGGAGCTGTTTTTT; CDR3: CASSLDRPNTGELFF
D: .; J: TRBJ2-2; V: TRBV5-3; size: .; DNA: TGTGCCAGCAGCCCCCCCGGTGGGTTGGCGAAAGCGAACACCGGGGAGCTGTTTTTT; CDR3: CASSPPGGLAKANTGELFF
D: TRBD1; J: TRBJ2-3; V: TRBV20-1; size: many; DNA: TGCAGTGCGACGGGACAGTACACAGATACGCAGTATTTT; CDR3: CSATGQYTDTQYF
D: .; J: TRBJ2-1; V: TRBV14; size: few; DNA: TGTGCCAGCTCGGAGGGGGTTCTGAATGAGCAGTTCTTC; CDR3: CASSEGVLNEQFF
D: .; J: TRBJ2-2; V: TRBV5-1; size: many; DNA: TGCGCCAGCAGCTTGGTACGGGACGGCGGGGAGCTGTTTTTT; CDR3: CASSLVRDGGELFF
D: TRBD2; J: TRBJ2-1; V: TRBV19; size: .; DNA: TGTGCCAGTAGTCTGGGTGCGGGGGGATTCTACAATGAGCAGTTCTTC; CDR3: CASSLGAGGFYNEQFF
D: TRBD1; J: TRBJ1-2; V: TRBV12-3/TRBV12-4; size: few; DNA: TGTGCCAGCAGTCCCTTCAGGACAGGGGGCGCCGGTAACTATGGCTACACCTTC; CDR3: CASSPFRTGGAGNYGYTF
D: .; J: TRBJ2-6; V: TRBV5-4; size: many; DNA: TGTGCCAGCAGCTTCGGGCCTTCCGGGGCCAACGTCCTGACTTTC; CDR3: CASSFGPSGANVLTF
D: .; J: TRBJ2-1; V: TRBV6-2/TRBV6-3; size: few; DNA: TGTGCCAGCAGTTCGGCCAGGGGTTACAATGAGCAGTTCTTC; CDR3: CASSSARGYNEQFF
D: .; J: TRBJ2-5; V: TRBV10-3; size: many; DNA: TGTGCCATCAGGGACCACAGGGAGGAGCAAGAGACCCAGTACTTC; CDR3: CAIRDHREEQETQYF
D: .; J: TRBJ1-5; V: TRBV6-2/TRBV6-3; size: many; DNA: TGTGCCAGCAGTTTGTCATTTGAGCCCCAGCATTTT; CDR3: CASSLSFEPQHF
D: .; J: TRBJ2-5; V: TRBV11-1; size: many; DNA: TGTGCCAGCAGCTTAGCGAAAAGCGCCGGGGGAGAGACCCAGTACTTC; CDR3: CASSLAKSAGGETQYF
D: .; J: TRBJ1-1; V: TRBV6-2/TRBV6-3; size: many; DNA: TGTGCCAGCGGCTGGCAGGATAGGACTGAAGCTTTCTTT; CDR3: CASGWQDRTEAFF
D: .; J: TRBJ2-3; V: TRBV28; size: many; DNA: TGTGCCAGCAGCCTCCAGGACCCCCTCACAGATACGCAGTATTTT; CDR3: CASSLQDPLTDTQYF
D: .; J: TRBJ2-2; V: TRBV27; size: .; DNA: TGTGCCAGCCAGAAAGACACCGGGGAGCTGTTTTTT; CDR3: CASQKDTGELFF
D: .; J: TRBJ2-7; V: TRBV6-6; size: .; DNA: TGTGCCAGCAGTTACTCAGGCCGTGTCAGTGGGGACGAGCAGTACTTC; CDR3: CASSYSGRVSGDEQYF
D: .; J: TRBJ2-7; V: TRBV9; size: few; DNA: TGTGCCAGCAGCCCCCCAGACAGCTCCGAGCAGTACTTC; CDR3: CASSPPDSSEQYF
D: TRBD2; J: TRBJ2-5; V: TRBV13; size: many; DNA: TGTGCCAGCAGCTCCCCGGGGGAGGGGTCAGAGACCCAATACTTC; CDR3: CASSSPGEGSETQYF
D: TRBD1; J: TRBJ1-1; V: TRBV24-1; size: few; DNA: TGTGCCACCAGTGACTCTGGTACAGGGGCTGAAGCTTTCTTT; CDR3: CATSDSGTGAEAFF
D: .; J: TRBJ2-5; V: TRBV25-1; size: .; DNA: TGTGCCAGCAGAGACAGGTTCTTACAAGAGACCCAGTACTTC; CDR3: CASRDRFLQETQYF
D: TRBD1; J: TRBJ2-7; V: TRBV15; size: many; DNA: TGTGCCACCAGCAGCCGGGACAGGCTGGTCGAGCAGTACTTC; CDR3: CATSSRDRLVEQYF
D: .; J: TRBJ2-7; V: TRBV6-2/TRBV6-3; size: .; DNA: TGTGCCAGCAGTGAGAATCCCTACGAGCAGTACTTC; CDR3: CASSENPYEQYF
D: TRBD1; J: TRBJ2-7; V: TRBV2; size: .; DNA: TGTGCCAGCAGTGAAAGGACAGGAAGCTCCTACGAGCAGTACTTC; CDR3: CASSERTGSSYEQYF
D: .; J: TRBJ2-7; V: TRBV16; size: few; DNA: TGTGCCAGCAGCCCAAGTCTCTCCAGTTGGGAGCAGTACTTC; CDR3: CASSPSLSSWEQYF
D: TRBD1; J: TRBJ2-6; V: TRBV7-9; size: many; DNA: TGTGCCAGCAGCTTAAGTGGGACAGGGCTTGGCGTCCTGACTTTC; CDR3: CASSLSGTGLGVLTF
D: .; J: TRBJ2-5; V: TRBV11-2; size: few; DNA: TGTGCCAGCAGCCCAGGGACCGCCCCAGGGGAGACCCAGTACTTC; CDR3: CASSPGTAPGETQYF
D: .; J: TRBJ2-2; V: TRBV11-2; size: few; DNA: TGTGCCAGCAGCTTAAAAATTACTCAATCCACCGGGGAGCTGTTTTTT; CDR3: CASSLKITQSTGELFF
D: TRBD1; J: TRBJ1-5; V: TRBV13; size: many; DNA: TGTGCCAGCAGCCTAAATGCTTCGGGACAGGGGGTTGATCAGCCCCAGCATTTT; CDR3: CASSLNASGQGVDQPQHF